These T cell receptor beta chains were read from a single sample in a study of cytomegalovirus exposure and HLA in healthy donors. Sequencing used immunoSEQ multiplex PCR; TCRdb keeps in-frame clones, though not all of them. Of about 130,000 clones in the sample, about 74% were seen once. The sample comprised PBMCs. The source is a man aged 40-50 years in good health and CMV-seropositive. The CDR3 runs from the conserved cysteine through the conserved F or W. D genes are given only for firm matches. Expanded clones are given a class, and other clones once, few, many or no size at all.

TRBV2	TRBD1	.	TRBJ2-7	TGTGCCAGCATTAGGGACAGGGGGCCTTGGCAGCAGTACTTC	CASIRDRGPWQQYF
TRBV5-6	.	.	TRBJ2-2	TGTGCCAGCAGCTTGAAGCTGAACACCGGGGAGCTGTTTTTT	CASSLKLNTGELFF
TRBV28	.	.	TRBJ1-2	TGTGCCAGCAGTTGGCTCGACTATGGCTACACCTTC	CASSWLDYGYTF
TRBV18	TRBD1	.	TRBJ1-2	TGTGCCAGCTCACCAAGACAGGGAGCCCATGGCTACACCTTC	CASSPRQGAHGYTF
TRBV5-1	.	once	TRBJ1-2	TGCGCCAGCAGCAAGACTGCAGGGGAAGACTATGGCTACACCTTC	CASSKTAGEDYGYTF
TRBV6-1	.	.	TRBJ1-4	TGTGCCAGCAGTGATGGCGGGGAAAAACTGTTTTTT	CASSDGGEKLFF
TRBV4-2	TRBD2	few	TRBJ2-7	TGTGCCAGCAGCCAATATACGACTCCCGGGGGGACCCACGAGCAGTACTTC	CASSQYTTPGGTHEQYF
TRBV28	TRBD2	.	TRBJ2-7	TGTGCCAGCACCCCCTCCCTAGCGGGAGCCTACGAGCAGTACTTC	CASTPSLAGAYEQYF
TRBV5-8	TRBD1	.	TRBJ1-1	TGTGCCAGCAGCCACCTCCCCGGACAGGGGACTCAGACTGAAGCTTTCTTT	CASSHLPGQGTQTEAFF
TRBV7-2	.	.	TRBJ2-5	TGTGCCAGCAGCCCTCACCGACCCGGGACGGGGGTCGAGACCCAGTACTTC	CASSPHRPGTGVETQYF
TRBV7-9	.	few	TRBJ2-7	TGTGCCAGCAGCTTGGGGACTTACCACGGCGAGCAGTACTTC	CASSLGTYHGEQYF
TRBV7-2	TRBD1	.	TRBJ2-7	TGTGCCAGCAGACGTGGACAGGCAAGCTACGAGCAGTACTTC	CASRRGQASYEQYF
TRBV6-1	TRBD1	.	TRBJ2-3	TGTGCCAGCAGTGAAGCGATCGGGACAGGGCCAGATACGCAGTATTTT	CASSEAIGTGPDTQYF
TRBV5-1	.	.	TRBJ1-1	TGCGCCAGCAGACTCAGGGCTGATACTGAAGCTTTCTTT	CASRLRADTEAFF
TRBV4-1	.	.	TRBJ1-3	TGCGCCAGCAGTTCAGTTCAAATCTCTGGAAACACCATATATTTT	CASSSVQISGNTIYF
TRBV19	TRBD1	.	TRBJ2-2	TGTGCCAGTAGTATAGGTGCCGGGACAGGGAACGGGGAGCTGTTTTTT	CASSIGAGTGNGELFF
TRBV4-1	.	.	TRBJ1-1	TGCGCCAGCAGCCAAGAACAGTACACTGAAGCTTTCTTT	CASSQEQYTEAFF
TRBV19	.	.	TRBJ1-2	TGTGCCAGTAGTATAATGCACCACGCACCGGGAAACTATGGCTACACCTTC	CASSIMHHAPGNYGYTF
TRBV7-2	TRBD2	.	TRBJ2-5	TGTGCCAGCAGCTTAGGGGGAGGGGCTACAGGAGAGACCCAGTACTTC	CASSLGGGATGETQYF
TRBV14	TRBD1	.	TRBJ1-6	TGTGCCAGCAGCCAAGAGGACAGGTTCCATAATTCACCCCTCCACTTT	CASSQEDRFHNSPLHF